This TCR beta chain was sequenced during a study of blood T cell repertoires in COVID-19. TCRdb's copy holds only in-frame clones and misses some; the assay was immunoSEQ multiplex PCR. The data hold some 220,000 clones, with about 84% observed a single time. The CDR3 is 17 residues long. Germline loops: CDR1 SGHTA, CDR2 FQGNSA. Germline trimming cut 2 bases from V and 0 bases from J; bases unmatched to any gene: 9. Input material: peripheral blood. The sequence was collected from a human donor in a cohort sampled during active COVID-19. The V call is TRBV7-2, the J call TRBJ1-2; the match to TRBD1 covers 7 bases. This chain's CDR3 is CASSLRGWDRANYGYTF. DNA of the CDR3: TGTGCCAGCAGCTTACGTGGTTGGGACAGAGCTAACTATGGCTACACCTTC. Looking up the rest from reference TRBV7-2 and TRBJ1-2 gives the full variable domain: GAGVSQSPSNKVTEKGKDVELRCDPISGHTALYWYRQSLGQGLEFLIYFQGNSAPDKSGLPSDRFSAERTGGSVSTLTIQRTQQEDSAVYLCASSLRGWDRANYGYTFGSGTRLTVV.